The 19 T cell receptor beta chains given below trace back to one sample, sequenced in a study of blood T cell repertoires in COVID-19. Libraries were prepared by immunoSEQ multiplex PCR; TCRdb keeps only in-frame clonotypes and omits some of them. The top ten clones hold over 4.5% of a sample with hundreds of thousands of clones, about nine tenths of them seen once. The sequenced sample consisted of peripheral blood. These receptors originate from a man older than 75 with acute or convalescent COVID-19.

The chain has TRBV7-2 and TRBJ2-2; possible D gene TRBD2, 5 bases. This CDR3 contains 14 residues. Germline V CDR1 and CDR2: SGHTA, FQGNSA. V shed 5 bases and J shed 3 bases, with 10 bases lying between them. The CDR3 DNA sequence: TGTGCCAGCAGCCAGAGGGCAGACACCGGGGAGCTGTTTTTT. It is translated as CASSQRADTGELFF.

The gene calls are TRBV14 and TRBJ2-3; the D gene is possibly TRBD2 (5 bases). V lost 4 bases, J lost 0 bases, and 17 bases lay in between. Germline V gene sequence: CDR1 SGHDN, CDR2 FVKESK. The length of the CDR3 is 17 residues. The CDR3 loop is CASSRRSVPTSTDTQYF. CDR3 bases: TGTGCCAGCAGCCGGAGGTCGGTCCCCACTAGCACAGATACGCAGTATTTT.

The rearrangement uses TRBV19 and TRBJ2-1; 13 bases line up with TRBD2. CDR3 length: 14 amino acids. Per germline, CDR1 LNHDA and CDR2 SQIVND (reference sequence). V lost 5 bases, J lost 9 bases, and 4 bases stayed unmatched. CDR3 sequence: CASSGLAGAVEQFF. The DNA of the CDR3 is TGTGCCAGTAGTGGACTAGCGGGAGCGGTTGAGCAGTTCTTC.

The chain has TRBV7-2 and TRBJ2-1; 7 nucleotides agree with TRBD1. Germline V gives CDR1 SGHTA, CDR2 FQGNSA. V dropped 3 bases and J dropped 8; count of bases not matched to a gene: 4. This CDR3 has 13 amino acids. Here the CDR3 DNA reads TGTGCCAGCAGCTTTTTTACAGGGGATGAGCAGTTCTTC. Translation gives CASSFFTGDEQFF.

The sample holds a few counts of this clone. V gene TRBV11-2 combines with J gene TRBJ1-4, with D hard to call. The V end was cut by 6 bases, the J end by 4 bases, with 15 bases between. The CDR3 loop spans 15 amino acids. The germline V gene has CDR1 SGHAT and CDR2 FQNNGV. This CDR3 is CASRAGAAYNEKLFF. The CDR3 DNA reads TGTGCCAGCAGGGCCGGAGCCGCTTATAATGAAAAACTGTTTTTT.

The chain is built from TRBV28 and TRBJ2-1; 9 bases are shared with TRBD2. From germline, CDR1 is MDHEN and CDR2 SYDVKM. The CDR3 spans 14 residues. After removal of 7 bases from V and 9 bases from J, the junction contained 10 bases not matched to a gene. The CDR3 DNA sequence: TGTGCCAGCACCCGGGCTAGCGGGAAAGGTGAGCAGTTCTTC. Translation: CASTRASGKGEQFF.

The chain has TRBV4-2 and TRBJ2-5, with D unclear. The CDR3 runs 13 residues. Germline V lookup: CDR1 LGHNA, CDR2 YNFKEQ. Trimming left V 1 base short and J 3 bases short, with 6 bases between. CDR3 protein: CASSQGPEETQYF. DNA for the CDR3: TGTGCCAGCAGCCAAGGTCCGGAAGAGACCCAGTACTTC.

The chain recombines TRBV10-3 with TRBJ2-2, with D possibly TRBD2 on 6 matching bases. The CDR3 runs 14 residues. Germline V gives CDR1 ENHRY, CDR2 SYGVKD. Trimming took 3 bases from V and 6 from J, leaving 11 bases between them. Here the CDR3 DNA reads TGTGCCATCAGTGACGGGGGTTCAGCCGGGGAGCTGTTTTTT. Its protein product is CAISDGGSAGELFF.

The chain joins TRBV18 to TRBJ2-7; D is possibly TRBD1 (5 bases). The germline V gene has CDR1 KGHSH and CDR2 LQKENI. CDR3 length: 12 amino acids. Trimming pared 1 base from V and 5 bases from J, leaving 6 bases between. The CDR3 DNA sequence: TGTGCCAGCTCACCACAGGGGAACGAGCAGTACGTC. Its translation: CASSPQGNEQYV.

The chain recombines TRBV6-5 with TRBJ2-7; perhaps TRBD2 as D (6 bases). The V and J ends lost 0 bases and 6 bases respectively, with 12 bases between them. CDR1 MNHEY and CDR2 SVGAGI come from the germline V gene. The CDR3 covers 14 residues. This CDR3 is CASSYSSGTPEQYV. The CDR3 coding sequence is TGTGCCAGCAGTTACTCCTCCGGGACTCCCGAGCAGTACGTC.

This rearrangement joins TRBV2 to TRBJ1-6; 8 bases are shared with TRBD1. The ends lost 4 bases at V and 4 bases at J; junction bases unmatched: 0. CDR1 and CDR2 from the germline V gene are SNHLY and FYNNEI. This CDR3 is 14 amino acids long. The CDR3 DNA reads TGTGCCAGCAGTGGACAGGGGTATAATTCACCCCTCCACTTT. Its protein is CASSGQGYNSPLHF.

The J gene is TRBJ2-2, the V gene TRBV5-1; the match to TRBD2 covers 9 bases. This CDR3 is built from 16 residues. From germline, CDR1 is SGHRS and CDR2 YFSETQ. J gave up 1 base and V 4 bases, and 5 bases lay outside the gene matches. The CDR3 nucleotides read TGCGCCAGCAGCCCGGGACTAGCAGTGAACACCGGGGAGCTGTTTTTT. As protein: CASSPGLAVNTGELFF.

The V call is TRBV2, the J call TRBJ2-5; TRBD1 aligns across 8 bases. V shed 6 bases, J shed 4 bases, and the junction held 1 base outside the gene matches. CDR1 is SNHLY and CDR2 is FYNNEI in the germline V gene. There are 12 residues in the CDR3. The CDR3 DNA sequence: TGTGCCAGCAGCGGACAGGGAGAGACCCAGTACTTC. Its translation: CASSGQGETQYF.

This chain joins TRBV5-5 and TRBJ2-2; 9 bases are shared with TRBD1. The V segment lost 7 bases and the J segment 4 bases; nucleotides outside the gene matches: 5. The germline V gene encodes CDR1 SGHKS and CDR2 YYEKEE (reference sequence). The CDR3 has 14 amino acids. The CDR3 region has the DNA TGTGCCAGCTCCGGGACAGGGTCCACCGGGGAGCTGTTTTTT. Its protein product is CASSGTGSTGELFF.

The chain recombines TRBV19 with TRBJ2-2, with 7 bases lining up with TRBD1. The CDR3 covers 14 residues. The V segment lost 7 bases and the J segment 5 bases; nucleotides outside the gene matches: 7. Germline V gives CDR1 LNHDA, CDR2 SQIVND (reference sequence). The CDR3 DNA is TGTGCCAGTAAACTAGACAGGGTGACCGGGGAGCTGTTTTTT. As protein: CASKLDRVTGELFF. The variable domain in full, with the rest retrieved from reference TRBV19 and TRBJ2-2, is DGGITQSPKYLFRKEGQNVTLSCEQNLNHDAMYWYRQDPGQGLRLIYYSQIVNDFQKGDIAEGYSVSREKKESFPLTVTSAQKNPTAFYLCASKLDRVTGELFFGEGSRLTVL.

Comment on this clone: Other DNA sequences in the sample encode the same CDR3. The chain has TRBV12-3 or TRBV12-4 and TRBJ2-3; D is unresolved. The CDR3 covers 12 residues. Trimming left V 5 bases short and J 6 bases short, with 9 bases between. The CDR3 bases are TGTGCCAGCAGTCCCTACGGGGATACGCAGTATTTT. Translating it yields CASSPYGDTQYF.

V is TRBV4-3 and J is TRBJ1-4, with D perhaps TRBD1 (5 bases). Per germline, CDR1 LGHNA and CDR2 YSLEER. The V end was cut by 1 base, the J end by 5 bases, with 11 bases between. The CDR3 totals 15 residues. CDR3 coding DNA: TGCGCCAGCAGCCAAGTATCAGGGCAGAATGAAAAACTGTTTTTT. It translates to CASSQVSGQNEKLFF.

V and J are TRBV7-2 and TRBJ2-1, with a possible D match to TRBD2 (6 bases). Germline V gene sequence: CDR1 SGHTA, CDR2 FQGNSA. The CDR3 runs 12 residues. The V end was cut by 2 bases, the J end by 15 bases, with 14 bases between. The CDR3 region has the DNA TGTGCCAGCAGCTTACCCGGGACTGGGGCGTTCTTC. Protein product: CASSLPGTGAFF.

The table lists this clone with a count of one. This chain joins TRBV12-3 or TRBV12-4 and TRBJ1-4; 9 bases fit TRBD1. The CDR3 runs to 13 residues. Losses at the gene ends were 6 bases for V and 8 bases for J; bases not matched to a gene: 4. The CDR3 nucleotides read TGTGCCAGCAGGGGACAGGGAGACGAAAAACTGTTTTTT. Amino acid sequence: CASRGQGDEKLFF.